This entry lists 19 T cell receptor beta chains sequenced from one sample in a study of radiotherapy plus CTLA-4 blockade in lung cancer. The data were produced by immunoSEQ multiplex PCR, yet TCRdb's version contains in-frame clones alone and is incomplete. The table has tens of thousands of clones, roughly 79% seen once. Sequencing was performed on peripheral blood, taken from a patient treated with radiotherapy plus ipilimumab. The receptor source for this set is a human donor with non-small cell lung cancer who had a partial response to radiotherapy plus ipilimumab. Some clones in this sample may be carry-over from other donors' samples.

The chain carries TRBV7-9 and TRBJ2-2, with 7 bases fitting TRBD1. The V gene end was trimmed by 5 bases and the J gene end by 4 bases; junction bases not matched to a gene: 7. CDR1 SEHNR and CDR2 FQNEAQ come from the germline V gene (reference sequence). This CDR3 contains 15 residues. CDR3 sequence (DNA): TGTGCCAGCAGCAACGGGACAGTCAGCACCGGGGAGCTGTTTTTT. It yields the protein CASSNGTVSTGELFF.

The chain couples TRBV2 to TRBJ1-5, with D maybe TRBD1 (5 bases). CDR1 is SNHLY and CDR2 is FYNNEI in the germline V gene. The CDR3 contains 15 residues. Trimming left V 6 bases short and J 4 bases short, with 16 bases between. CDR3 in amino acids: CASRAGRRRNQPQHF. The CDR3 bases are TGTGCCAGCAGGGCGGGACGGCGAAGAAATCAGCCCCAGCATTTT.

V usage is TRBV30 and J usage is TRBJ2-1, with 13 positions matching TRBD2. CDR3 length: 15 amino acids. V lost 4 bases and J lost 9; bases outside the gene matches: 9. Germline values: CDR1 GTSNPN, CDR2 SVGIG (reference sequence). In DNA, the CDR3 is TGTGCCTGGAAACTCGGACTAGCGGGAGTTCGTGAGCAGTTCTTC. Translation gives CAWKLGLAGVREQFF.

The table lists this clone with a few counts. This chain links TRBV28 with TRBJ2-3, with 7 bases lining up with TRBD2. The germline V gene has CDR1 MDHEN and CDR2 SYDVKM. With V trimmed by 7 bases and J by 3 bases, 7 bases remained unmatched. This CDR3 comprises 14 residues. The CDR3 bases are TGTGCCAGCACTACGCAAGCGGGGACAGATACGCAGTATTTT. Translating gives CASTTQAGTDTQYF.

This clone came up once. The rearrangement links TRBV18 to TRBJ2-5; 9 positions match TRBD1. The end of the DNA fits TRBJ2-7 better, so the J call may be wrong. The CDR3 extends over 16 amino acids. Germline V gene sequence: CDR1 KGHSH, CDR2 LQKENI. CDR3 DNA sequence: TGTGCCAGCTCACAGGGGACAGGGAGATTCTTACACGAGCAGTACTTC. Residues: CASSQGTGRFLHEQYF.

The chain recombines TRBV28 with TRBJ2-1; TRBD1 matches at 7 bases. In germline, CDR1 is MDHEN, CDR2 SYDVKM. Trimming cost V 4 bases and J 15 bases; bases outside gene matches: 15. The CDR3 has 14 residues. CDR3 nucleotide sequence: TGTGCCAGCAGTTCTGGGACAGTCGATCAGGGGCGGTTCTTC. It codes for CASSSGTVDQGRFF.

This clone was observed a few times. The V and J genes are TRBV19 and TRBJ1-6, with D possibly TRBD1 on 6 matching bases. Per the germline V gene, CDR1 is LNHDA and CDR2 is SQIVND (reference sequence). The CDR3 sequence is 14 residues long. V lost 8 bases, J lost 9 bases, and 17 bases lay in between. In nucleotides, the CDR3 is TGTGCCAGTCGGGCCCAGGGGCTGGGTTCACCCCTCCACTTT. This codes for CASRAQGLGSPLHF. Complete variable domain (other parts from reference TRBV19 and TRBJ1-6): DGGITQSPKYLFRKEGQNVTLSCEQNLNHDAMYWYRQDPGQGLRLIYYSQIVNDFQKGDIAEGYSVSREKKESFPLTVTSAQKNPTAFYLCASRAQGLGSPLHFGNGTRLTVT.

The chain uses TRBV30 and TRBJ1-3; D may be TRBD1 (6 bases). Trimming took off 4 bases at V and 2 bases at J, with 18 bases between the two ends. The length of the CDR3 is 16 residues. Germline CDR1 GTSNPN, CDR2 SVGIG (reference sequence). This chain's CDR3 is CAWNQDPNRAGNTIYF. The CDR3 region has the DNA TGTGCCTGGAACCAAGACCCGAACAGGGCTGGAAACACCATATATTTT.

This rearrangement joins TRBV29-1 to TRBJ1-2, with TRBD1 as a possible D gene (5 bases). Germline CDR1 and CDR2: SQVTM and ANQGSEA. Trimming shortened V by 5 bases and J by 2 bases, and 12 bases separated the two germline ends. The CDR3 has 13 residues. The CDR3 spells CSVSLGQNYGYTF. In DNA form, the CDR3 reads TGCAGCGTTTCTTTGGGGCAGAACTATGGCTACACCTTC.

For the CDR3, the DNA is TGTGCCAGCAGCTTCCGGGGAGGCCCTAATTCACCCCTCCACTTT. Its translation: CASSFRGGPNSPLHF. V gene TRBV7-9 combines with J gene TRBJ1-6, with D unresolved. Trimming removed 3 bases at V and 6 bases at J, with 12 bases between. Germline V lookup: CDR1 SEHNR, CDR2 FQNEAQ (reference sequence). The CDR3 sequence is 15 residues long.

This clone was seen a handful of times. The chain combines TRBV7-9 with TRBJ2-2; a weak D match, TRBD2 (5 bases). CDR3 length: 14 residues. Trimming left V 3 bases short and J 2 bases short, with 7 bases between. The germline gives CDR1 SEHNR, CDR2 FQNEAQ (reference sequence). CDR3 bases: TGTGCCAGCAGCTTCAGCGGTAACACCGGGGAGCTGTTTTTT. Its protein is CASSFSGNTGELFF.

The chain links TRBV5-6 to TRBJ1-2; 10 nucleotides match TRBD1. Looked up from germline, CDR1 is SGHDT and CDR2 is YYEEEE. V lost 3 bases, J lost 7 bases, and 9 bases stayed unmatched. The CDR3 runs 15 residues. In DNA, the CDR3 is TGTGCCAGCAGCTCCCCGGACAGGGGGGTTGGTGGCTACACCTTC. Residues: CASSSPDRGVGGYTF.

The rearrangement uses TRBV5-1 and TRBJ2-3; D remains ambiguous. This CDR3 is built from 16 residues. V was cut by 0 bases and J by 0 bases, with 11 bases left in between. The germline CDR1 and CDR2 sequences are SGHRS and YFSETQ. This CDR3 reads CASSLGENPSTDTQYF. CDR3 DNA: TGCGCCAGCAGCTTGGGTGAGAATCCTAGCACAGATACGCAGTATTTT.

J is TRBJ2-1 and V is TRBV19; possible D gene TRBD2, 6 bases. V was clipped by 3 bases and J by 7 bases, with 19 bases between them. Germline V CDR1 and CDR2: LNHDA, SQIVND (reference sequence). CDR3 length: 16 amino acids. The CDR3 spells CASSISKTRSGNEQFF. CDR3 bases: TGTGCCAGTAGTATCTCCAAGACTAGATCAGGGAATGAGCAGTTCTTC.

This clone was seen once. The chain employs TRBV28 and TRBJ1-2; possibly TRBD1 for D (5 bases). Trimming shortened V by 5 bases and J by 8 bases, and 15 bases separated the two germline ends. CDR1 and CDR2 (germline): MDHEN, SYDVKM. CDR3 size: 13 residues. The DNA of the CDR3 is TGTGCCAGCAGTCCTCCGGGGGGTAGCGGCTACACCTTC. It specifies CASSPPGGSGYTF.

The chain combines TRBV5-8 with TRBJ2-7; 15 nucleotides align to TRBD2. CDR3 length equals 15 residues. CDR1 is SGHTS, CDR2 YDEGEE, per germline. The V and J ends lost 1 base and 6 bases, in that order; junction bases with no gene match: 2. CDR3 nucleotide sequence: TGTGCCAGCAGCTTGCGGACTAGCGGGAGGGGCGAGCAGTACTTC. Protein sequence: CASSLRTSGRGEQYF.

The chain joins TRBV19 to TRBJ2-2, with 16 bases fitting TRBD2. There are 18 residues in the CDR3. The germline V gene encodes CDR1 LNHDA and CDR2 SQIVND (reference sequence). J was trimmed by 5 bases and V by 9 bases; bases with no gene match: 12. The CDR3 sequence: CASTRGLAGGPSTGELFF. CDR3 DNA sequence: TGTGCCAGCACTAGGGGACTAGCGGGAGGGCCGTCAACCGGGGAGCTGTTTTTT.

J is TRBJ2-1 and V is TRBV5-1; 9 nucleotides line up with TRBD2. Germline V CDR1 and CDR2: SGHRS, YFSETQ. Trimming took 4 bases from V and 5 from J; bases not matched to a gene: 4. CDR3 size: 14 residues. CDR3 amino acids: CASSRGLADNEQFF. The CDR3 DNA reads TGCGCCAGCAGCAGGGGACTAGCTGACAATGAGCAGTTCTTC.

This sequence joins TRBV7-9 and TRBJ1-1, with D possibly TRBD1 on 5 matching bases. CDR1 SEHNR and CDR2 FQNEAQ come from the germline V gene (reference sequence). This CDR3 is 14 amino acids long. Trimming shortened V by 5 bases and J by 1 base, and 11 bases separated the two germline ends. The CDR3 here is CASSPLGGNTEAFF. The CDR3 DNA reads as TGTGCCAGCAGCCCCTTGGGGGGGAACACTGAAGCTTTCTTT.